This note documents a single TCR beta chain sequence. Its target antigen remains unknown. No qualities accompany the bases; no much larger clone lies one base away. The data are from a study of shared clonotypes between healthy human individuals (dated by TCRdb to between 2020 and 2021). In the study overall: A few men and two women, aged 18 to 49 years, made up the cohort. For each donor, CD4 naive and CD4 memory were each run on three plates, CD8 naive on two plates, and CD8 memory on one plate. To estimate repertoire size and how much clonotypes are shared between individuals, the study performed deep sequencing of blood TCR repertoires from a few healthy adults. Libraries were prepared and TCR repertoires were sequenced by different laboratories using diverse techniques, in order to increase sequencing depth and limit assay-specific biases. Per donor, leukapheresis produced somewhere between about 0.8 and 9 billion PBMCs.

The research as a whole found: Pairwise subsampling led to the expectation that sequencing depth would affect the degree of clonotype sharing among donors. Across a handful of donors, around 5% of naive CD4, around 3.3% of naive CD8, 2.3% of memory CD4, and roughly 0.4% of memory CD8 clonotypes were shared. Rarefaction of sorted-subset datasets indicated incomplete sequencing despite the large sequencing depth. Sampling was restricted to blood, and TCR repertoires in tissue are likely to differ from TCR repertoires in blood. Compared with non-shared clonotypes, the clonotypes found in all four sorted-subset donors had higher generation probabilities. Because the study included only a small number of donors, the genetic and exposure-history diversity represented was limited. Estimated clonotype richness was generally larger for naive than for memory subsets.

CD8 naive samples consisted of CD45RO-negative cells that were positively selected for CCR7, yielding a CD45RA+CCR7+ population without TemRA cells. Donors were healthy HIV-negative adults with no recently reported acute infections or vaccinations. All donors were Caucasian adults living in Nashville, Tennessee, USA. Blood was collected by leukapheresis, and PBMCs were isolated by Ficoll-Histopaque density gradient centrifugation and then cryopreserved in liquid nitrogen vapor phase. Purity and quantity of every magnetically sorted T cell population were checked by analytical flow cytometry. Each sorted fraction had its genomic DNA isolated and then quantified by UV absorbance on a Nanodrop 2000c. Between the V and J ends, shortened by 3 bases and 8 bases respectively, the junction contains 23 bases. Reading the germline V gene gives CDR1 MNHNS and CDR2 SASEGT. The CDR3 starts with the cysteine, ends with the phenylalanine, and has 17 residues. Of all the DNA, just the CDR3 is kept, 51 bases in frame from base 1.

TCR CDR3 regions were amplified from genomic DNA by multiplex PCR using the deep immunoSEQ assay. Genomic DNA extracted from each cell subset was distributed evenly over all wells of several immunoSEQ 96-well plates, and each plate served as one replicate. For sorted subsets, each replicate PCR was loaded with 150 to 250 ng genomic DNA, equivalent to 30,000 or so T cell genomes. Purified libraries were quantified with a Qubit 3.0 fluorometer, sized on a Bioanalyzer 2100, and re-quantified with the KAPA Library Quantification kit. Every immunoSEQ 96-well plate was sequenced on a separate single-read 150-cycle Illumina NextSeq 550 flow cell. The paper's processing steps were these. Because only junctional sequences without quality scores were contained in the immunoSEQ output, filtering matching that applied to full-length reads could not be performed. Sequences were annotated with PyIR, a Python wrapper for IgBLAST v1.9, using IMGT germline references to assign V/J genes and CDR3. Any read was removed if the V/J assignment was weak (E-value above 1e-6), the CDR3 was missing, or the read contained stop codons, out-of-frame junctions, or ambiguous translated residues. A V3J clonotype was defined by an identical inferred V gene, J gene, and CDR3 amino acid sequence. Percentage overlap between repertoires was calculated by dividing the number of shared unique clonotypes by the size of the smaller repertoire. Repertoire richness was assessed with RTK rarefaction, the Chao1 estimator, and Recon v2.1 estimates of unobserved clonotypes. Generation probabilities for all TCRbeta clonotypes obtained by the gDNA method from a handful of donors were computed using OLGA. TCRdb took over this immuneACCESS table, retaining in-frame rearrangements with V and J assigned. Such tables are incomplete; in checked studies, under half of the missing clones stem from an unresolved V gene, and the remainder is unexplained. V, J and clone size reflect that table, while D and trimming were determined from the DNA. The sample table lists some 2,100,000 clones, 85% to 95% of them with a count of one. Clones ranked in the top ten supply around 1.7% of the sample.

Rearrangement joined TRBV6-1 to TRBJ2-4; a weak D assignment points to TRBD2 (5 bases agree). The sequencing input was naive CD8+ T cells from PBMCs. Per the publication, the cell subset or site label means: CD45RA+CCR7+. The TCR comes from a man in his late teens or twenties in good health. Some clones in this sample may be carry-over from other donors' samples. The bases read TGTGCCAGCAGTGACGACGGACTCCCTCCCCTTTTGGACATTCAGTACTTC. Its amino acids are CASSDDGLPPLLDIQYF.